Listed below are T cell receptor beta chains from one sample, sequenced in a study of shared clonotypes between healthy human individuals. Method: immunoSEQ multiplex PCR; TCRdb's copy keeps in-frame clones and lacks some. Of some 2 million clones listed, about 95% were seen once; the top ten hold around 1.1%. Specimen: naive CD8+ T cells sorted from blood. The source is a man aged 18 to 35 in good health. The CDR3 runs from the conserved cysteine through the conserved F or W. D genes are given only for firm matches. Clone sizes are given selectively: once, few, many, or a class where the clone is expanded.

v_gene | d_gene | abundance | CDR3aa
TRBV6-5 | NA | NA | CASSYSETEQYF
TRBV7-9 | NA | NA | CASSSSGDLEAFF
TRBV28 | TRBD1 | NA | CASSLWGTGDDEQYF
TRBV5-1 | TRBD1 | NA | CASSLWGQVGETQYF
TRBV5-5 | TRBD2 | NA | CASSLGGEGYEQYF
TRBV13 | TRBD1 | NA | CASSLVGQGANEQYF
TRBV12-5 | NA | NA | CASGFNPGIEQYF
TRBV11-2 | NA | NA | CASSQEQFF
TRBV10-3 | NA | once | CAISTYQASYGYTF
TRBV29-1 | TRBD2 | NA | CSGNIGRGAYEQYF
TRBV7-9 | NA | NA | CASSSGTRNNEQFF
TRBV9 | NA | NA | CASSPPKGSAGTEAFF
TRBV7-8 | NA | NA | CASSSLHPWGVNSEAFF